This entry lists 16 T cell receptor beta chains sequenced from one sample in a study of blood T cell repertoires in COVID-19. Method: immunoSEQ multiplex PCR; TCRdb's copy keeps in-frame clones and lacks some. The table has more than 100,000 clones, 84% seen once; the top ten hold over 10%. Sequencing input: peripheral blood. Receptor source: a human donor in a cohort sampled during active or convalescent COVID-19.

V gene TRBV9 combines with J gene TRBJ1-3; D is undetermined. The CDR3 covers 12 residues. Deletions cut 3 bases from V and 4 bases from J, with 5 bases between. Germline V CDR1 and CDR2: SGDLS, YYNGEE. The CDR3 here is CASSARGNTIYF. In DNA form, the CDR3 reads TGTGCCAGCAGCGCGAGGGGAAACACCATATATTTT.

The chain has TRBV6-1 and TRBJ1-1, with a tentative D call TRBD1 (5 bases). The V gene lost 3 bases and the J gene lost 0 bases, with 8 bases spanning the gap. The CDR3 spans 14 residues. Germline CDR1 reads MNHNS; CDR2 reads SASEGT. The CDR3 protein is CASSDTGLNTEAFF. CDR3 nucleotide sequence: TGTGCCAGCAGTGACACAGGATTGAACACTGAAGCTTTCTTT.

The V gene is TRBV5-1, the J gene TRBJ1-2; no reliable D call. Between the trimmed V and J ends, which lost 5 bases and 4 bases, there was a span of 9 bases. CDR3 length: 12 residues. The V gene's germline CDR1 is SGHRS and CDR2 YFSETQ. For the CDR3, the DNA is TGCGCCAGCAGTGGAGAGAGCTATGGCTACACCTTC. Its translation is CASSGESYGYTF. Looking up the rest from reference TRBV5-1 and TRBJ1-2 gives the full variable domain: KAGVTQTPRYLIKTRGQQVTLSCSPISGHRSVSWYQQTPGQGLQFLFEYFSETQRNKGNFPGRFSGRQFSNSRSEMNVSTLELGDSALYLCASSGESYGYTFGSGTRLTVV.

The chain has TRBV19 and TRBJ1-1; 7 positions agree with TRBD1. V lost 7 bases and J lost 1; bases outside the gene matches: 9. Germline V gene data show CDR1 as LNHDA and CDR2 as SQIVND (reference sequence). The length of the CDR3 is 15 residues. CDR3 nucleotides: TGTGCCAGTAACAGGGGCCCCGGCCCGAACACTGAAGCTTTCTTT. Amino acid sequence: CASNRGPGPNTEAFF.

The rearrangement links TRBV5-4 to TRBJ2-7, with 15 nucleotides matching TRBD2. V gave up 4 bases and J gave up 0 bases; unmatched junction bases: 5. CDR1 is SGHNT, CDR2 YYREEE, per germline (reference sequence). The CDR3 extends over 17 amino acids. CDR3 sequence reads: CASSIGLAGGPSYEQYF. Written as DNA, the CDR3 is TGTGCCAGCAGCATCGGACTAGCGGGGGGGCCCTCCTACGAGCAGTACTTC.

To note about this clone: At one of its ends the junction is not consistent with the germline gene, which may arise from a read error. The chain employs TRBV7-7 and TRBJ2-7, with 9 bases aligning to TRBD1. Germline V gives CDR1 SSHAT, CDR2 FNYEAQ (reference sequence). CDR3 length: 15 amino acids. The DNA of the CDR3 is TGTGCTAGCAGCTTAGGAGTGGGACAGGGTGACGAGCAGTACTTC. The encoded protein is CASSLGVGQGDEQYF.

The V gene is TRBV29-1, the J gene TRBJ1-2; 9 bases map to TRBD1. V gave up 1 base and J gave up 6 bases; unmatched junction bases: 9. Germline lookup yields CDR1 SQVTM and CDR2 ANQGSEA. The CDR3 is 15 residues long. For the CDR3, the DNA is TGCAGCGTTGAAGGATCCGGGACAGGGTACGATGGCTACACCTTC. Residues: CSVEGSGTGYDGYTF.

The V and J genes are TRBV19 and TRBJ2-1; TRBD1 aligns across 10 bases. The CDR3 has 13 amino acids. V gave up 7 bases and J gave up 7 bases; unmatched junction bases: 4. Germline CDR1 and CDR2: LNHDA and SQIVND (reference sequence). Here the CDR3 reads CASKDRGRNEQFF. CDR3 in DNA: TGTGCCAGTAAGGACAGGGGGAGAAATGAGCAGTTCTTC.

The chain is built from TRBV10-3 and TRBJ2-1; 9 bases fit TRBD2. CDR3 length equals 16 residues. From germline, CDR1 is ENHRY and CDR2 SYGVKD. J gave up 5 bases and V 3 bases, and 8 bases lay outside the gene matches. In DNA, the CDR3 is TGTGCCATCAGTGACCCCCCTAGCGGGGCCAACAATGAGCAGTTCTTC. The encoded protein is CAISDPPSGANNEQFF.

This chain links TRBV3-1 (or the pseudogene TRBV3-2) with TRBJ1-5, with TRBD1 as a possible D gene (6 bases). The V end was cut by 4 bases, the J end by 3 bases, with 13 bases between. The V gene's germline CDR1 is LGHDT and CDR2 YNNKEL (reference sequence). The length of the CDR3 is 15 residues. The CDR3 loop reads CASSLSPGVNQPQHF. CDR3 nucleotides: TGTGCCAGCAGCCTTAGTCCAGGGGTCAATCAGCCCCAGCATTTT.

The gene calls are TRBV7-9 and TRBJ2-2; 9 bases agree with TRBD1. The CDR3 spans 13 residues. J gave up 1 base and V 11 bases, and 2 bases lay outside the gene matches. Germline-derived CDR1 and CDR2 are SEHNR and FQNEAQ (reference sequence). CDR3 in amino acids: CAWTGENTGELFF. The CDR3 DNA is TGTGCCTGGACAGGGGAGAACACCGGGGAGCTGTTTTTT.

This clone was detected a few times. As DNA, the CDR3 is TGCGCCAGCAGCTTGCAGTCGAACTACGAGCAGTACTTC. Translating gives CASSLQSNYEQYF. The rearrangement joins TRBV5-1 to TRBJ2-7, with D unresolved. Germline lookup yields CDR1 SGHRS and CDR2 YFSETQ. The CDR3 is 13 residues long. V lost 1 base, J lost 3 bases, and 8 bases lay in between.

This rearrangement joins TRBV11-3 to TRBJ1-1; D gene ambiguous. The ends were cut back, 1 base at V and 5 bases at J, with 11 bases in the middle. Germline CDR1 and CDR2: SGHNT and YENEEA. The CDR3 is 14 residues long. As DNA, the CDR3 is TGTGCCAGCAGCTTAGTCATGGAGTCAACTGAAGCTTTCTTT. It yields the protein CASSLVMESTEAFF. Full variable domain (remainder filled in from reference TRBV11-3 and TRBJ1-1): EAGVVQSPRYKIIEKKQPVAFWCNPISGHNTLYWYLQNLGQGPELLIRYENEEAVDDSQLPKDRFSAERLKGVDSTLKIQPAELGDSAVYLCASSLVMESTEAFFGQGTRLTVV.

CDR3 residues: CAWGTGTTYEQYF. CDR3 sequence (DNA): TGTGCCTGGGGTACCGGGACTACCTACGAGCAGTACTTC. This sequence joins TRBV30 and TRBJ2-7; 7 positions match TRBD2. V dropped 5 bases and J dropped 2; count of bases not matched to a gene: 6. From germline, CDR1 is GTSNPN and CDR2 SVGIG (reference sequence). There are 13 residues in the CDR3.

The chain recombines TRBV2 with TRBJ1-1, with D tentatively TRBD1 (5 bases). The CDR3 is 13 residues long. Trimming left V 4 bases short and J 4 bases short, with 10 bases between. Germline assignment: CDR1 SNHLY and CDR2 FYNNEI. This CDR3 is CASSVLRGTEAFF. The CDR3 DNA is TGTGCCAGCAGTGTTTTAAGGGGCACTGAAGCTTTCTTT.

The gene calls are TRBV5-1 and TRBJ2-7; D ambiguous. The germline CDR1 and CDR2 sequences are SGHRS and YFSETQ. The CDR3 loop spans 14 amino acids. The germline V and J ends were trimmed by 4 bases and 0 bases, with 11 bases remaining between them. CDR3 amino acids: CASSQDSFSYEQYF. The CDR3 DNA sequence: TGCGCCAGCAGCCAAGACTCCTTCTCCTACGAGCAGTACTTC.